Each of the 21 T cell receptor beta chains below was sequenced from the same sample in a study of blood T cell repertoires in COVID-19. The repertoire was sequenced with immunoSEQ multiplex PCR; TCRdb's copy has only in-frame clones and lacks some. The sample carries under 400,000 clones, around nine tenths recorded once. The sequenced sample was PBMCs or T cells enriched from blood (not recorded which). The receptors here all came from a woman aged 25 to 39 who had been exposed to COVID-19.

This chain links TRBV19 with TRBJ1-5; TRBD1 matches 9 bases. The CDR3 consists of 16 residues. V was clipped by 1 base and J by 5 bases; unmatched bases: 6. Germline CDR1 reads LNHDA; CDR2 reads SQIVND (reference sequence). CDR3 amino acids: CASSIVWDRVYQPQHF. As DNA, the CDR3 is TGTGCCAGTAGTATAGTTTGGGACAGGGTCTATCAGCCCCAGCATTTT.

The J gene is TRBJ1-4, the V gene TRBV11-2, with D possibly being TRBD1 (5 bases). V was pared by 5 bases and J by 0 bases, with 10 bases between. CDR3 length: 15 amino acids. CDR1 and CDR2 from the germline V gene are SGHAT and FQNNGV. CDR3 in amino acids: CASSLRVATNEKLFF. The CDR3 nucleotides read TGTGCCAGCAGCCTCAGGGTTGCAACTAATGAAAAACTGTTTTTT.

The CDR3 protein is CASRFGTATYEQYF. CDR3 nucleotide sequence: TGTGCCAGCAGGTTTGGGACAGCCACCTACGAGCAGTACTTC. The chain has TRBV7-8 and TRBJ2-7; 7 nucleotides agree with TRBD1. The V gene's germline CDR1 is SGHVS and CDR2 FQNEAQ. There are 14 residues in the CDR3. Germline trimming cut 6 bases from V and 2 bases from J; bases unmatched to any gene: 7.

The chain has TRBV28 and TRBJ2-1; D is perhaps TRBD2 (5 bases). Looked up from germline, CDR1 is MDHEN and CDR2 is SYDVKM. The CDR3 is made up of 17 amino acids. Trimming cost V 6 bases and J 0 bases, with 18 bases left between them. CDR3 amino acids: CASRQALTRASYNEQFF. In nucleotides, the CDR3 is TGTGCCAGCAGACAAGCCCTTACTAGGGCCTCCTACAATGAGCAGTTCTTC.

This sequence joins TRBV3-1 (or the pseudogene TRBV3-2) and TRBJ2-1; tentatively, D is TRBD2 (5 bases). Germline values: CDR1 LGHDT, CDR2 YNNKEL (reference sequence). The CDR3 has 13 residues. Trimming shortened V by 3 bases and J by 2 bases, and 5 bases separated the two germline ends. The CDR3 loop reads CASSHGTYNEQFF. Here the CDR3 DNA reads TGTGCCAGCAGCCACGGGACCTACAATGAGCAGTTCTTC.

The V call is TRBV18, the J call TRBJ2-5; TRBD2 matches 12 bases. V shed 0 bases and J 3 bases; nucleotides not matched to a gene: 2. The germline V gene encodes CDR1 KGHSH and CDR2 LQKENI. The CDR3 length is 16 residues. Here the CDR3 DNA reads TGTGCCAGCTCACCACCGCCTAGCGGGAGGGAAGAGACCCAGTACTTC. The encoded protein is CASSPPPSGREETQYF.

CDR3: CASSTGQVGKETQYF. The CDR3 coding sequence is TGTGCCAGCAGTACAGGACAGGTGGGGAAGGAGACCCAGTACTTC. The chain uses TRBV27 and TRBJ2-5; TRBD1 matches 7 bases. V was pared by 5 bases and J by 5 bases, with 11 bases of the junction left unmatched. The CDR3 runs 15 residues. CDR1 MNHEY and CDR2 SMNVEV come from the germline V gene (reference sequence).

The rearrangement joins TRBV21-1 to TRBJ2-7; TRBD2, the table's D call, was not compared with the DNA. TRBV21-1 is a pseudogene segment. The CDR3 runs 17 residues. The CDR3: CASSKGPETSGRDEQYF. The CDR3 coding sequence is TGTGCCAGCAGCAAAGGACCGGAGACTAGCGGGAGAGACGAGCAGTACTTC.

This chain uses TRBV19 with TRBJ1-2, with unresolved D. Looked up from germline, CDR1 is LNHDA and CDR2 is SQIVND (reference sequence). This CDR3 is built from 12 residues. Trimming stripped 6 bases from V and 8 bases from J, with 13 bases between. Here the CDR3 reads CASSMSGSGYTF. CDR3 DNA sequence: TGTGCCAGTAGCATGAGCGGGAGCGGCTACACCTTC.

J is TRBJ1-4 and V is TRBV7-2; 7 positions agree with TRBD1. With V trimmed by 0 bases and J by 8 bases, 9 bases remained unmatched. The length of the CDR3 is 16 residues. Germline CDR1 reads SGHTA; CDR2 reads FQGNSA. CDR3 in DNA: TGTGCCAGCAGCTTAGCGAGCACAGGGGTAGAGGAAAAACTGTTTTTT. Protein sequence: CASSLASTGVEEKLFF.

V and J are TRBV19 and TRBJ1-2; TRBD1 might be the D (5 bases). CDR1 LNHDA and CDR2 SQIVND come from the germline V gene (reference sequence). The ends were cut back, 5 bases at V and 14 bases at J, with 18 bases in the middle. The CDR3 has 12 amino acids. The CDR3 coding sequence is TGTGCCAGTAGTCCCCGTTGGGGGGTGAGGACCTTC. Its translation: CASSPRWGVRTF.

The chain joins TRBV5-8 to TRBJ1-5, with no clear D. This CDR3 is built from 12 residues. In germline, CDR1 is SGHTS, CDR2 YDEGEE. The V gene lost 0 bases and the J gene lost 6 bases, with 4 bases spanning the gap. Here the CDR3 DNA reads TGTGCCAGCAGCTTGGCCGGTCAGCCCCAGCATTTT. This sequence encodes CASSLAGQPQHF. The whole variable domain, filled in from reference TRBV5-8 and TRBJ1-5, reads EAGVTQSPTHLIKTRGQQATLRCSPISGHTSVYWYQQALGLGLQFLLWYDEGEERNRGNFPPRFSGRQFPNYSSELNVNALELEDSALYLCASSLAGQPQHFGDGTRLSIL.

The chain joins TRBV27 to TRBJ2-6; D perhaps matches TRBD1 (6 bases). Looked up from germline, CDR1 is MNHEY and CDR2 is SMNVEV (reference sequence). Trimming shortened V by 5 bases and J by 4 bases, and 12 bases separated the two germline ends. The CDR3 runs to 15 residues. CDR3 sequence: CASSLQGAGANVLTF. Written as DNA, the CDR3 is TGTGCCAGCAGTCTACAGGGAGCCGGGGCCAACGTCCTGACTTTC.

This clone was seen once. The chain joins TRBV18 to TRBJ1-1; tentative D call: TRBD1 (6 bases). The CDR3 extends over 16 amino acids. Trimming took off 1 base at V and 1 base at J, with 13 bases between the two ends. In germline, CDR1 is KGHSH, CDR2 LQKENI. CDR3: CASSPRQSTGNTEAFF. In DNA form, the CDR3 reads TGTGCCAGCTCACCACGGCAATCGACAGGGAACACTGAAGCTTTCTTT.

CDR3 residues: CASKRTSGSPVDEQFF. The CDR3 nucleotides read TGTGCCAGCAAGAGGACTAGCGGGAGTCCGGTTGATGAGCAGTTCTTC. The rearrangement joins TRBV9 to TRBJ2-1; TRBD2 aligns across 13 bases. Trimming at V came to 6 bases and at J to 8 bases, leaving 11 bases not matched to a gene. The V gene's germline CDR1 is SGDLS and CDR2 YYNGEE. The CDR3 is made up of 16 amino acids.

The chain employs TRBV6-5 and TRBJ2-2; 7 bases map to TRBD1. The trim removed 6 bases at V and 9 bases at J, leaving 10 bases unmatched. This CDR3 region has 14 residues. From germline, CDR1 is MNHEY and CDR2 SVGAGI. CDR3 sequence (DNA): TGTGCCAGCAGAACGGACAGGAATGTATGGGAGCTGTTTTTT. Amino acids: CASRTDRNVWELFF.

V is TRBV25-1 and J is TRBJ1-1; unclear D gene. The CDR3 has 13 residues. Germline V gene lookup returns CDR1 MGHDK and CDR2 SYGVNS. With 4 bases removed from V and 0 bases from J, the gap between germline ends came to 6 bases. Here the CDR3 DNA reads TGTGCCAGCAGTGCTAAGATGAACACTGAAGCTTTCTTT. It translates to CASSAKMNTEAFF.

V and J are TRBV6-5 and TRBJ1-4; 8 positions match TRBD1. Germline CDR1 reads MNHEY; CDR2 reads SVGAGI. The CDR3 runs 14 residues. The V and J ends lost 6 bases and 3 bases, in that order; junction bases with no gene match: 3. The chain's CDR3 is CASRPRGPNEKLFF. CDR3 bases: TGTGCCAGCAGACCCAGGGGGCCTAATGAAAAACTGTTTTTT.

The J gene is TRBJ2-1, the V gene TRBV7-9; 11 positions agree with TRBD2. Germline-derived CDR1 and CDR2 are SEHNR and FQNEAQ (reference sequence). This CDR3 region has 17 residues. The V gene end was trimmed by 1 base and the J gene end by 8 bases; junction bases not matched to a gene: 10. The chain's CDR3 is CASSLELAGVGGDEQFF. Written as DNA, the CDR3 is TGTGCCAGCAGCTTAGAACTAGCGGGAGTGGGGGGTGATGAGCAGTTCTTC.

This clone turned up a few times. V gene TRBV15 combines with J gene TRBJ1-4; no clear D. The V and J ends lost 0 bases and 8 bases respectively, with 16 bases between them. Germline V gives CDR1 LNHNV, CDR2 YYDKDF (reference sequence). The CDR3 covers 16 residues. Here the CDR3 DNA reads TGTGCCACCAGCAGAGATAGCGTGGGGAACTCCGAAAAACTGTTTTTT. This encodes CATSRDSVGNSEKLFF. Supplemented by reference TRBV15 and TRBJ1-4, the full variable domain reads DAMVIQNPRYQVTQFGKPVTLSCSQTLNHNVMYWYQQKSSQAPKLLFHYYDKDFNNEADTPDNFQSRRPNTSFCFLDIRSPGLGDTAMYLCATSRDSVGNSEKLFFGSGTQLSVL.

This clone was seen a handful of times. This sequence joins TRBV18 and TRBJ1-1; 8 nucleotides match TRBD1. V shed 2 bases, J shed 2 bases, and the junction held 4 bases outside the gene matches. Germline loops: CDR1 KGHSH, CDR2 LQKENI. The CDR3 consists of 15 residues. CDR3 coding DNA: TGTGCCAGCTCACCAATCGGACAGGGCAACACTGAAGCTTTCTTT. Translated: CASSPIGQGNTEAFF.